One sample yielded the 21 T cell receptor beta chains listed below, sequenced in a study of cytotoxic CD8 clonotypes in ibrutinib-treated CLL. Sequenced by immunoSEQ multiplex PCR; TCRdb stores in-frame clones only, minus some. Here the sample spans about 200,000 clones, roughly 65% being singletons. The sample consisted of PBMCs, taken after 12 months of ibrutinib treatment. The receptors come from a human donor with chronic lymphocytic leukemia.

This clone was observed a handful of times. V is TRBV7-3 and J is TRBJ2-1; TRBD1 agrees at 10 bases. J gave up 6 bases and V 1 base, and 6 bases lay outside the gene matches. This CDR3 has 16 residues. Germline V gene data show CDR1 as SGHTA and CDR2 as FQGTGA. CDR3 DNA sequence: TGTGCCAGCAGCTTAAAGGGACAGGGGACCCGCAATGAGCAGTTCTTC. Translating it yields CASSLKGQGTRNEQFF.

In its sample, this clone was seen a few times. CDR3 DNA: TGTGCCAGCTCACGGGAAATCGGGGAAGGGGAGACCCAGTACTTC. Amino acid sequence: CASSREIGEGETQYF. The chain uses TRBV18 and TRBJ2-5; tentative D call: TRBD2 (5 bases). The germline gives CDR1 KGHSH, CDR2 LQKENI. This CDR3 is built from 15 residues. V lost 4 bases to trimming and J lost 5 bases, with 17 bases between them.

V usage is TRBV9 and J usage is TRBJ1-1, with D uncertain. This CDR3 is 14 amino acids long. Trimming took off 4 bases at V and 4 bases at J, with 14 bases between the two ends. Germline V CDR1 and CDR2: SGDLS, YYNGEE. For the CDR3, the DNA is TGTGCCAGCAGCCCTCGTAGAGGACGCACTGAAGCTTTCTTT. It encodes CASSPRRGRTEAFF.

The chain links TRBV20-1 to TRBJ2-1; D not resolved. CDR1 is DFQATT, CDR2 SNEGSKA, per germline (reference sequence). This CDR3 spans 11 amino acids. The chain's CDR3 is CSRSGLNEQFF. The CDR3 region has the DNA TGCAGCCGGTCGGGTCTCAATGAGCAGTTCTTC.

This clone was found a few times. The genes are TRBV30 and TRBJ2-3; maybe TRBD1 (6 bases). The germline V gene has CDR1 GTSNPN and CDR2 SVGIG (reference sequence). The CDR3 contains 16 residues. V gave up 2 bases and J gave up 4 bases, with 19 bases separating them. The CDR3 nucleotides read TGTGCCTGGAGTCCGCCCAGACAGGTTGGGGCAGATACGCAGTATTTT. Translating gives CAWSPPRQVGADTQYF.

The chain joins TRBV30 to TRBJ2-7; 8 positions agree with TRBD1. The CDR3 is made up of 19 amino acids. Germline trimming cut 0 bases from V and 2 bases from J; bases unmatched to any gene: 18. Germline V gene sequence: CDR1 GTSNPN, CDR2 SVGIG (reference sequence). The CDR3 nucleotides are TGTGCCTGGAGTGTTGTAATGTCGTCCGGGACAGGCCGACCCTACGAGCAGTACTTC. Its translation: CAWSVVMSSGTGRPYEQYF.

CDR3 sequence (DNA): TGTGCCAGCTCACTAGGGATATCTGAAAAACTGTTTTTT. It is translated as CASSLGISEKLFF. V and J are TRBV18 and TRBJ1-4; D remains ambiguous. Germline-derived CDR1 and CDR2 are KGHSH and LQKENI. This CDR3 has 13 amino acids. The V end was cut by 4 bases, the J end by 7 bases, with 10 bases between. Full variable domain (missing parts from reference TRBV18 and TRBJ1-4): NAGVMQNPRHLVRRRGQEARLRCSPMKGHSHVYWYRQLPEEGLKFMVYLQKENIIDESGMPKERFSAEFPKEGPSILRIQQVVRGDSAAYFCASSLGISEKLFFGSGTQLSVL.

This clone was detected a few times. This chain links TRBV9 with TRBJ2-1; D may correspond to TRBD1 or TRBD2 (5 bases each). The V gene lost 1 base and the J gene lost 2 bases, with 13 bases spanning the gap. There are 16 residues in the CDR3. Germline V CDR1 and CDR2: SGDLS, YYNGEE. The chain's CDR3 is CASSVWDRPPYNEQFF. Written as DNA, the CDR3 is TGTGCCAGCAGCGTATGGGACCGACCTCCCTACAATGAGCAGTTCTTC.

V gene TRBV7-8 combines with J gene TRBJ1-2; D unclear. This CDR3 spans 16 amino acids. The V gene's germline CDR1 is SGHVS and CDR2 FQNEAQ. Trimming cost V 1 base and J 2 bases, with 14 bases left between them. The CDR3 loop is CASSLEGPSRNYGYTF. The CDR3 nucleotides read TGTGCCAGCAGCTTAGAGGGTCCGTCGCGAAACTATGGCTACACCTTC.

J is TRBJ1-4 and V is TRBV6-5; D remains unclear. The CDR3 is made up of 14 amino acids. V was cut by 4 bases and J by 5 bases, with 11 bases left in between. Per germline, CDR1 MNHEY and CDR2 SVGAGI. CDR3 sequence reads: CASSSGAANEKLFF. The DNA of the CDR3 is TGTGCCAGCAGTTCAGGCGCAGCGAATGAAAAACTGTTTTTT.

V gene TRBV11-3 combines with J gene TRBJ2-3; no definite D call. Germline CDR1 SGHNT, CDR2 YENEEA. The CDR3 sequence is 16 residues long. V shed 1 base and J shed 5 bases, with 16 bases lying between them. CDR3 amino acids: CASSLGGPLAGDTQYF. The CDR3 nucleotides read TGTGCCAGCAGCTTAGGCGGCCCCCTTGCCGGAGATACGCAGTATTTT.

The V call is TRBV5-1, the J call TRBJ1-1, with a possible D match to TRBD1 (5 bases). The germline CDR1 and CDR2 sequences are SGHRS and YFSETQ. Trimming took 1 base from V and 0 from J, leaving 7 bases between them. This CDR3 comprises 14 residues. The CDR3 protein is CASSLSGLNTEAFF. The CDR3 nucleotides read TGCGCCAGCAGCTTGTCGGGGCTGAACACTGAAGCTTTCTTT.

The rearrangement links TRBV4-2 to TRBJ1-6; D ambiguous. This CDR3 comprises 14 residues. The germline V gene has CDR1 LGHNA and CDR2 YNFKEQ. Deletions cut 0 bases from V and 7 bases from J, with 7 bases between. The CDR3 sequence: CASSQDLKNSPLHF. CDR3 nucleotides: TGTGCCAGCAGCCAAGATTTGAAGAATTCACCCCTCCACTTT.

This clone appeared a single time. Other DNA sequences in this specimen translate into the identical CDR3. Here the CDR3 reads CASSLGGVEQYF. CDR3 bases: TGTGCCAGCAGCCTAGGGGGGGTCGAGCAGTACTTC. The rearrangement links TRBV27 to TRBJ2-7; D possibly corresponds to TRBD2 (7 bases). Germline lookup yields CDR1 MNHEY and CDR2 SMNVEV (reference sequence). The CDR3 has 12 amino acids. V dropped 6 bases and J dropped 6 bases, with 12 bases sitting between them.

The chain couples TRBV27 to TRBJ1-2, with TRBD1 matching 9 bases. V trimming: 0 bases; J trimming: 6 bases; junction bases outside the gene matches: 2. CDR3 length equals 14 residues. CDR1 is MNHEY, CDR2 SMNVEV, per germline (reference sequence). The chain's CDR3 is CASSLSGTGNGYTF. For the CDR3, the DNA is TGTGCCAGCAGTTTATCCGGGACAGGGAATGGCTACACCTTC.

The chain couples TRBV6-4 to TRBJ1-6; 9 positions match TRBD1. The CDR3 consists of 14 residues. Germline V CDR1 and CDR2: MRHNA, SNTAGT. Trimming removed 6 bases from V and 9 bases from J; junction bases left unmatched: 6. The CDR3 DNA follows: TGTGCCAGCAGCCCCGGGACAGGGTTTTCACCCCTCCACTTT. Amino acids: CASSPGTGFSPLHF.

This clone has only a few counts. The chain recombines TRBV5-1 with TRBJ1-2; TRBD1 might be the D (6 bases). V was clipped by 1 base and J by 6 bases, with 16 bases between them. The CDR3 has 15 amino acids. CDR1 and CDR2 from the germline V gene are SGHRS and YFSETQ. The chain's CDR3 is CASSLTGNGVDGYTF. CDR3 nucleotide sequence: TGCGCCAGCAGCTTGACAGGGAATGGTGTAGATGGCTACACCTTC.

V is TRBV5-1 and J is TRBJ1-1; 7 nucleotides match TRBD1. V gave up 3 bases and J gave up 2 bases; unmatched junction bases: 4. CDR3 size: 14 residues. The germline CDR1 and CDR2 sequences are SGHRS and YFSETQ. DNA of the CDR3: TGCGCCAGCAGCTCGAGGGGGCTTAACACTGAAGCTTTCTTT. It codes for CASSSRGLNTEAFF.

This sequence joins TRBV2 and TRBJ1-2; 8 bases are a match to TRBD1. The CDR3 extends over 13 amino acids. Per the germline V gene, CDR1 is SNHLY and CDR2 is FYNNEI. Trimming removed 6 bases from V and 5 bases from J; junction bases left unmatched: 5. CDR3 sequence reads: CASRPGQEYGYTF. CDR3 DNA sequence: TGTGCCAGCAGACCGGGACAGGAGTATGGCTACACCTTC.

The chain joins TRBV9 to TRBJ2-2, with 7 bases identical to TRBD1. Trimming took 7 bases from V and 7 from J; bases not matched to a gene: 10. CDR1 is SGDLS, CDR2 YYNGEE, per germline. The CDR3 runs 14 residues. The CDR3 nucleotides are TGTGCCAGCGCCGAGGGGGCGCAAAGCGGGGAGCTGTTTTTT. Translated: CASAEGAQSGELFF. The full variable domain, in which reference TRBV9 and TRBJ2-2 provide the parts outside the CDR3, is DSGVTQTPKHLITATGQRVTLRCSPRSGDLSVYWYQQSLDQGLQFLIQYYNGEERAKGNILERFSAQQFPDLHSELNLSSLELGDSALYFCASAEGAQSGELFFGEGSRLTVL.

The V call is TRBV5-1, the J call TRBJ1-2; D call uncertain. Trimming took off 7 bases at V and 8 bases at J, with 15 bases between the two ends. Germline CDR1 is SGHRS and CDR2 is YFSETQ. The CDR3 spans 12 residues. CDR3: CASGGGSGGYTF. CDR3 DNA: TGCGCCAGCGGTGGCGGGTCCGGGGGCTACACCTTC.